The 32 T cell receptor beta chains below were found in one sample sequenced in a study of T cell responses to AZD1222 COVID-19 vaccine. The method was immunoSEQ multiplex PCR; TCRdb's version includes in-frame clones alone and lacks a portion of them. The sample shows more than 150,000 clones, 90% of them seen only once. The sequencing used peripheral blood, collected on day 0 of AZD1222 vaccination. The source of these receptors is an adult in good health.

The J gene is TRBJ1-2, the V gene TRBV13; D gene unclear. Germline CDR1 and CDR2: PRHDT and FYEKMQ (reference sequence). V lost 5 bases to trimming and J lost 8 bases, with 15 bases between them. This CDR3 contains 13 residues. The CDR3 reads CASSPRTQGGYTF. The CDR3, as DNA: TGTGCCAGCAGCCCACGGACCCAAGGAGGCTACACCTTC.

This clone was recorded a few times. The J gene is TRBJ1-1, the V gene TRBV6-5; maybe TRBD1 (6 bases). The V and J ends lost 4 bases and 4 bases respectively, with 16 bases between them. Germline V gene data show CDR1 as MNHEY and CDR2 as SVGAGI. There are 15 residues in the CDR3. This chain's CDR3 is CASSSLGAGPTEAFF. CDR3 coding DNA: TGTGCCAGCAGTTCCTTGGGGGCAGGGCCCACTGAAGCTTTCTTT.

This chain connects TRBV30 to TRBJ2-3; D not certain. Germline values: CDR1 GTSNPN, CDR2 SVGIG (reference sequence). CDR3 size: 17 residues. With 3 bases removed from V and 3 bases from J, the gap between germline ends came to 22 bases. CDR3 amino acids: CAWSHHSGAELTDTQYF. The CDR3 coding sequence is TGTGCCTGGAGCCACCACTCCGGCGCCGAGTTGACAGATACGCAGTATTTT.

This chain joins TRBV30 and TRBJ2-1; D call uncertain. Trimming stripped 2 bases from V and 4 bases from J, with 3 bases between. The V gene's germline CDR1 is GTSNPN and CDR2 SVGIG (reference sequence). This CDR3 has 11 residues. CDR3 sequence: CAWSPYNEQFF. The CDR3, as DNA: TGTGCCTGGAGTCCGTACAATGAGCAGTTCTTC.

V gene TRBV7-9 combines with J gene TRBJ2-3; D not resolved. V was cut by 1 base and J by 3 bases, with 11 bases left in between. This CDR3 region has 15 residues. Per germline, CDR1 SEHNR and CDR2 FQNEAQ (reference sequence). The CDR3 nucleotides read TGTGCCAGCAGCTTAGACCGTCTGTGGACAGATACGCAGTATTTT. Protein: CASSLDRLWTDTQYF.

CDR3: CASSQETSGYNEQFF. CDR3 bases: TGTGCCAGCAGCCAAGAGACTAGCGGGTACAATGAGCAGTTCTTC. V and J are TRBV14 and TRBJ2-1; 10 nucleotides line up with TRBD2. The CDR3 length is 15 residues. Losses at the gene ends were 0 bases for V and 4 bases for J; bases not matched to a gene: 0. Germline lookup yields CDR1 SGHDN and CDR2 FVKESK.

The V call is TRBV24-1, the J call TRBJ1-4; D remains unclear. Germline V gene data show CDR1 as KGHDR and CDR2 as SFDVKD. This CDR3 is 14 amino acids long. Trimming removed 4 bases at V and 8 bases at J, with 13 bases between. The CDR3 DNA follows: TGTGCCACCAGTGACTCTACCTTCCCGGAAAAACTGTTTTTT. Encoded protein: CATSDSTFPEKLFF.

The chain recombines TRBV28 with TRBJ2-5, with 7 nucleotides matching TRBD1. Germline CDR1 MDHEN, CDR2 SYDVKM. The CDR3 extends over 17 amino acids. J gave up 2 bases and V 2 bases, and 11 bases lay outside the gene matches. Here the CDR3 reads CASSLTPPGGLQETQYF. Here the CDR3 DNA reads TGTGCCAGCAGTTTAACCCCCCCAGGGGGATTACAAGAGACCCAGTACTTC.

J is TRBJ2-5 and V is TRBV6-5; a weak D match, TRBD2 (5 bases). Germline V gene lookup returns CDR1 MNHEY and CDR2 SVGAGI. V was clipped by 6 bases and J by 0 bases, with 11 bases between them. The CDR3 consists of 14 residues. CDR3 in DNA: TGTGCCAGCAGGGTTACGGGGAACCAAGAGACCCAGTACTTC. Encoded protein: CASRVTGNQETQYF.

This chain connects TRBV24-1 to TRBJ1-2; TRBD1 matches at 7 bases. Germline trimming cut 9 bases from V and 4 bases from J; bases unmatched to any gene: 7. This CDR3 contains 13 residues. Germline loops: CDR1 KGHDR, CDR2 SFDVKD. The CDR3: CATRRGQTYGYTF. CDR3 bases: TGTGCCACCCGACGGGGACAGACCTATGGCTACACCTTC.

The rearrangement joins TRBV7-9 to TRBJ1-5; D is undetermined. The CDR3 is made up of 16 amino acids. Germline V gene lookup returns CDR1 SEHNR and CDR2 FQNEAQ (reference sequence). The V end lost 1 base, the J end lost 1 base, and 11 bases lay between the germline ends. The CDR3 nucleotides are TGTGCCAGCAGCTTAGATTGGGTAGGGAGCAATCAGCCCCAGCATTTT. Protein product: CASSLDWVGSNQPQHF.

This clone has a handful of counts. V usage is TRBV28 and J usage is TRBJ1-2; 8 nucleotides match TRBD1. The CDR3 covers 14 residues. Germline-derived CDR1 and CDR2 are MDHEN and SYDVKM. V gave up 5 bases and J gave up 10 bases; unmatched junction bases: 12. The CDR3 region has the DNA TGTGCCAGCAGTCCTCAGGACAGGGAGGGAATCTACACCTTC. Translating it yields CASSPQDREGIYTF.

CDR3 protein: CASSPWSGSYEQYF. For the CDR3, the DNA is TGTGCCAGCAGCCCCTGGAGCGGGAGTTACGAGCAGTACTTC. This chain connects TRBV7-2 to TRBJ2-7; 8 bases map to TRBD2. Germline V gives CDR1 SGHTA, CDR2 FQGNSA. The CDR3 runs 14 residues. The V and J ends lost 5 bases and 4 bases, in that order; junction bases with no gene match: 7.

This clone was counted only a few times. The J gene is TRBJ2-3, the V gene TRBV4-1; 12 bases line up with TRBD2. Germline CDR1 MGHRA, CDR2 YSYEKL. This CDR3 has 18 amino acids. With V trimmed by 3 bases and J by 7 bases, 14 bases remained unmatched. The CDR3 coding sequence is TGCGCCAGCAGCCAGATCGACATGGGGCTAGCGGGGGGGCATACGCAGTATTTT. This codes for CASSQIDMGLAGGHTQYF.

The V and J genes are TRBV6-1 and TRBJ1-2; D ambiguous. The CDR3 has 12 amino acids. The ends were cut back, 10 bases at V and 9 bases at J, with 18 bases in the middle. Germline values: CDR1 MNHNS, CDR2 SASEGT. CDR3 region: CATTLRGNSYTF. CDR3 bases: TGTGCCACCACCTTACGAGGTAACAGCTACACCTTC.

The J gene is TRBJ2-2, the V gene TRBV5-1; 12 nucleotides agree with TRBD2. This CDR3 is 16 amino acids long. The V gene end was trimmed by 0 bases and the J gene end by 6 bases; junction bases not matched to a gene: 3. Per germline, CDR1 SGHRS and CDR2 YFSETQ. CDR3 sequence (DNA): TGCGCCAGCAGCTTGGGACTAGCGGGGGAGTCCGGGGAGCTGTTTTTT. It specifies CASSLGLAGESGELFF.

As to this clone: The junction departs from the called germline gene at one end, perhaps through a read error. The J gene is TRBJ1-5, the V gene TRBV27, with D possibly being TRBD1 (6 bases). Per germline, CDR1 MNHEY and CDR2 SMNVEV (reference sequence). The CDR3 length is 17 residues. The DNA of the CDR3 is TGTGCCAGCAGTTTATACTCCCCACAGGGTAGCGATCAGCCCCAGCATTTT. Amino acids: CASSLYSPQGSDQPQHF.

The chain is built from TRBV4-1 and TRBJ1-2; 8 bases align to TRBD1. Germline loops: CDR1 MGHRA, CDR2 YSYEKL. The ends lost 4 bases at V and 7 bases at J; junction bases unmatched: 11. This CDR3 spans 15 amino acids. CDR3 nucleotides: TGCGCCAGCAGCCCCTGGACAGGGCCCCTTAGTGGCTACACCTTC. Protein: CASSPWTGPLSGYTF.

The V call is TRBV4-3, the J call TRBJ2-3, with TRBD1 matching over 10 bases. This CDR3 comprises 18 residues. The germline CDR1 and CDR2 sequences are LGHNA and YSLEER. V gave up 2 bases and J gave up 2 bases; unmatched junction bases: 10. This CDR3 is CASSQHLTGGTFTDTQYF. The CDR3 coding sequence is TGCGCCAGCAGCCAACACTTGACAGGGGGCACCTTCACAGATACGCAGTATTTT.

This chain links TRBV3-1 (or the pseudogene TRBV3-2) with TRBJ2-5, with D unclear. V shed 4 bases and J shed 8 bases, with 11 bases lying between them. Germline V gene lookup returns CDR1 LGHDT and CDR2 YNNKEL (reference sequence). This CDR3 spans 12 amino acids. CDR3 in amino acids: CASSLPKDTQYF. Written as DNA, the CDR3 is TGTGCCAGCAGCCTTCCGAAGGATACCCAGTACTTC.

CDR3 sequence: CASSLWSSGRTYEQYF. The CDR3 nucleotides read TGTGCCAGCAGTTTATGGTCCAGCGGGAGGACCTACGAGCAGTACTTC. The chain is built from TRBV28 and TRBJ2-7; 9 positions match TRBD2. J was trimmed by 2 bases and V by 0 bases; bases with no gene match: 5. This CDR3 is built from 16 residues. Looked up from germline, CDR1 is MDHEN and CDR2 is SYDVKM. Full variable domain (rest looked up from reference TRBV28 and TRBJ2-7): DVKVTQSSRYLVKRTGEKVFLECVQDMDHENMFWYRQDPGLGLRLIYFSYDVKMKEKGDIPEGYSVSREKKERFSLILESASTNQTSMYLCASSLWSSGRTYEQYFGPGTRLTVT.

In this sample, this clone turned up once. The chain recombines TRBV10-2 with TRBJ2-1, with TRBD2 identical over 7 bases. The V and J ends lost 7 bases and 6 bases, in that order; junction bases with no gene match: 15. The CDR3 sequence is 16 residues long. Germline V gene data show CDR1 as WSHSY and CDR2 as SAAADI. CDR3 sequence (DNA): TGCGCCAGCACCCCACCGCGTGGGGGGGAGGGCAATGAGCAGTTCTTC. Encoded protein: CASTPPRGGEGNEQFF.

V gene TRBV11-2 combines with J gene TRBJ1-1; maybe TRBD1 (5 bases). The V gene lost 1 base and the J gene lost 3 bases, with 18 bases spanning the gap. CDR3 size: 17 residues. CDR1 is SGHAT, CDR2 FQNNGV, per germline. CDR3 residues: CASSLALQGAADTEAFF. In nucleotides, the CDR3 is TGTGCCAGCAGCTTAGCCCTGCAGGGCGCGGCGGACACTGAAGCTTTCTTT.

The chain employs TRBV3-1 (or the pseudogene TRBV3-2) and TRBJ2-1; TRBD1 is a possible D gene (6 bases). CDR1 is LGHDT, CDR2 YNNKEL, per germline (reference sequence). Trimming removed 2 bases at V and 9 bases at J, with 14 bases between. The CDR3 has 14 amino acids. CDR3 in amino acids: CASSQSVRGGEQFF. The DNA for the CDR3 is TGTGCCAGCAGCCAATCTGTCAGGGGCGGTGAGCAGTTCTTC.

This clone has at least ten counts. J is TRBJ1-4 and V is TRBV6-5; no clear D. In germline, CDR1 is MNHEY, CDR2 SVGAGI. V shed 2 bases and J shed 7 bases, with 8 bases lying between them. The CDR3 has 13 amino acids. The CDR3 protein is CASSYRVGEKLFF. In DNA form, the CDR3 reads TGTGCCAGCAGTTACCGAGTGGGTGAAAAACTGTTTTTT.

This chain connects TRBV3-1 (or the pseudogene TRBV3-2) to TRBJ2-5, with TRBD2 identical over 9 bases. The length of the CDR3 is 15 residues. Per germline, CDR1 LGHDT and CDR2 YNNKEL (reference sequence). V was clipped by 4 bases and J by 7 bases; unmatched bases: 10. The CDR3 is CASSPSERGAATQYF. The CDR3 DNA is TGTGCCAGCAGCCCGAGTGAGCGGGGGGCTGCGACCCAGTACTTC.

This clone has more than one count but fewer than ten. The chain employs TRBV11-2 and TRBJ2-1, with 7 nucleotides matching TRBD2. This CDR3 has 15 amino acids. Unmatched junction bases numbered 7, after V lost 3 bases and J lost 5 bases. The germline gives CDR1 SGHAT, CDR2 FQNNGV. The CDR3 sequence is CASSFLGGGDNEQFF. CDR3 nucleotides: TGTGCCAGCAGCTTTTTGGGCGGGGGAGACAATGAGCAGTTCTTC.

V is TRBV19 and J is TRBJ2-1, with 10 bases lining up with TRBD2. Germline CDR1 is LNHDA and CDR2 is SQIVND (reference sequence). This CDR3 is built from 15 residues. V dropped 7 bases and J dropped 5; count of bases not matched to a gene: 8. CDR3 bases: TGTGCCAGTACCGCGGGGACTAGCGAAAACAATGAGCAGTTCTTC. The encoded protein is CASTAGTSENNEQFF.

This chain links TRBV7-2 with TRBJ2-4; TRBD2 aligns across 7 bases. V lost 4 bases and J lost 3; bases outside the gene matches: 3. The V gene's germline CDR1 is SGHTA and CDR2 FQGNSA. The CDR3 has 14 amino acids. The CDR3 DNA reads as TGTGCCAGCAGCTCCGGGACTAACAAAAACATTCAGTACTTC. Its translation is CASSSGTNKNIQYF. Full variable domain (rest looked up from reference TRBV7-2 and TRBJ2-4): GAGVSQSPSNKVTEKGKDVELRCDPISGHTALYWYRQSLGQGLEFLIYFQGNSAPDKSGLPSDRFSAERTGGSVSTLTIQRTQQEDSAVYLCASSSGTNKNIQYFGAGTRLSVL.

The genes are TRBV19 and TRBJ1-6; 11 bases fit TRBD1. The germline gives CDR1 LNHDA, CDR2 SQIVND (reference sequence). V was clipped by 6 bases and J by 5 bases; unmatched bases: 6. The CDR3 is made up of 16 amino acids. The CDR3, as DNA: TGTGCCAGTAGCCATCTGGGACAGGGGGATAATTCACCCCTCCACTTT. This translates into CASSHLGQGDNSPLHF.

This clone was found once. This chain connects TRBV5-5 to TRBJ2-3, with D unresolved. The V end was cut by 3 bases, the J end by 0 bases, with 14 bases between. This CDR3 contains 16 residues. Germline CDR1 reads SGHKS; CDR2 reads YYEKEE (reference sequence). The CDR3 DNA is TGTGCCAGCAGCTCCGATCCTAGATATAGCACAGATACGCAGTATTTT. Translation: CASSSDPRYSTDTQYF.

This sequence joins TRBV5-5 and TRBJ1-2; D is ambiguous. The V end lost 4 bases, the J end lost 4 bases, and 11 bases lay between the germline ends. Germline V gene data show CDR1 as SGHKS and CDR2 as YYEKEE (reference sequence). The CDR3 is 13 amino acids. CDR3 residues: CASSPWNPYGYTF. The CDR3, as DNA: TGTGCCAGCAGCCCTTGGAACCCCTATGGCTACACCTTC.